This T cell receptor beta chain was identified in a study of T cells after yellow fever vaccination. Study observations and caveats: Subsequent to the booster, the majority of primary-vaccination clones reappeared (roughly 97% CD4, around 85% CD8). Contaminants from the bulk population, in the form of abundant clonotypes, could be found in FACS-sorted repertoires. A faster peak, day 5 versus 15, was reached by the weaker secondary response.

CDR3 length equals 15 residues. Germline V CDR1 and CDR2: MDHEN, SYDVKM. Trimming pared 4 bases from V and 2 bases from J, leaving 15 bases between. Only a few counts were recorded for this clonotype. Its antigen is as yet unknown. Production of TCR cDNA was by 5'RACE template switching, which also added a universal primer site and UMIs. MiXCR was run by TCRdb on the 5' RACE reads, yielding one entry per CDR3 protein. The sample comprises under 600,000 distinct CDR3 sequences, approximately 13% of which are singletons, and more than 12% rests with the top ten. The J gene is TRBJ2-7, the V gene TRBV28; no clear D gene. The sequencing used PBMCs, collected on the day of the yellow fever booster vaccination. The receptor comes from a man aged 25-45 years who received the YFV17D yellow fever vaccine. In DNA form, the CDR3 reads TGTGCCAGCAGTTCAGCCCTACTCGCCGCCTACGAGCAGTACTTC. This sequence encodes CASSSALLAAYEQYF.